This T cell receptor (beta chain) came from a study of control samples from healthy donors and cancer patients. Method: immunoSEQ multiplex PCR; TCRdb's copy keeps in-frame clones and lacks some. Here the sample spans about 220,000 clones, around 94% being singletons. V lost 5 bases and J 0 bases, leaving 17 bases between the germline ends. Germline V gene data show CDR1 as KGHSH and CDR2 as LQKENI. CDR3 size: 17 residues. The chain is built from TRBV18 and TRBJ2-1; possibly TRBD2 for D (5 bases). The sample taken for sequencing was blood. The origin of this receptor is a man aged 45-60 years in good health. The CDR3 region is CASSEWSPGSSYNEQFF. In nucleotides, the CDR3 is TGTGCCAGCTCAGAATGGAGCCCTGGGAGCTCCTACAATGAGCAGTTCTTC.